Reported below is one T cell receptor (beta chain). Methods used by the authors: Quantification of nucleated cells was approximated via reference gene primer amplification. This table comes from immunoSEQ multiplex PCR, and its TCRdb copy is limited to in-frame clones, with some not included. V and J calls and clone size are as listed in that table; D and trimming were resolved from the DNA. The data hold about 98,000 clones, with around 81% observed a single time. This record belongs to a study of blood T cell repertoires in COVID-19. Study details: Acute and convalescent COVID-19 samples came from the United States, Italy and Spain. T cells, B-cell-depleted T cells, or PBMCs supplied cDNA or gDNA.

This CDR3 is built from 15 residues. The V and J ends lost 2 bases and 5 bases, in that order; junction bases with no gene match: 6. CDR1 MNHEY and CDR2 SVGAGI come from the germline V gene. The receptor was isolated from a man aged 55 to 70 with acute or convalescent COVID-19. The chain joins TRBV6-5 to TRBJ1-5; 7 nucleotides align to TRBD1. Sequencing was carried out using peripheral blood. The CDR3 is CASSYDGRGDQPQHF. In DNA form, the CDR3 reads TGTGCCAGCAGTTACGACGGCAGGGGGGATCAGCCCCAGCATTTT.